This T cell receptor (beta chain) was sequenced for a study of OX40 agonist ivuxolimab in advanced cancers. Trimming took 4 bases from V and 7 from J; bases not matched to a gene: 11. The CDR3 contains 16 residues. CDR1 is SGDLS and CDR2 is YYNGEE in the germline V gene. Clones were read by immunoSEQ multiplex PCR, and TCRdb kept only the in-frame ones, dropping some. The sample has some 37,000 clones, around 85% seen once; the top ten hold 11%. Whole-study findings and limits: Certain nonresponders additionally had low normalized T-cell clonal expansion.

Worth noting for this clone: What it binds is unknown.

The chain carries TRBV9 and TRBJ2-3; 11 nucleotides line up with TRBD2. The sample in question was CD4+ or CD8+ T cells sorted from blood, obtained in a trial of the OX40 agonist ivuxolimab. The sequence was obtained from an adult with an advanced solid tumor such as melanoma, head and neck, liver or kidney cancer. The CDR3 spells CASSPSVAGGPNTQYF. CDR3 in DNA: TGTGCCAGCAGCCCCTCCGTAGCGGGGGGGCCAAATACGCAGTATTTT.